This record concerns one TCR beta chain sequence. Its antigen is as yet unknown. Over chemoradiotherapy, repertoires were sampled more than once. This sample stems from a study of chemoradiotherapy in HPV16-positive cancers. This table comes from immunoSEQ multiplex PCR, and its TCRdb copy is limited to in-frame clones, with some not included. The sample includes 3,000 to 5,000 clones, around 83% of them seen just once. Notes on the study in general: Candidate HPV-specific clones and E7-related TCR motifs grew in tumor during treatment. Better recurrence-free survival went with HPV-responsive T-cell expansion in HPV16-positive patients.

CDR3 length: 16 residues. Trimming cost V 4 bases and J 3 bases, with 19 bases left between them. Germline CDR1 and CDR2: SGHAT and FQNNGV. The clonotype originates from a human donor with HPV-associated anogenital cancer. This chain uses TRBV11-2 with TRBJ2-7; TRBD2 is a possible D gene (7 bases). The sample in question was tumor tissue, obtained from a patient who underwent chemoradiotherapy. This chain's CDR3 is CASSSHRGGVSYEQYF. CDR3 in DNA: TGTGCCAGCAGCTCCCATAGGGGGGGGGTAAGCTACGAGCAGTACTTC.